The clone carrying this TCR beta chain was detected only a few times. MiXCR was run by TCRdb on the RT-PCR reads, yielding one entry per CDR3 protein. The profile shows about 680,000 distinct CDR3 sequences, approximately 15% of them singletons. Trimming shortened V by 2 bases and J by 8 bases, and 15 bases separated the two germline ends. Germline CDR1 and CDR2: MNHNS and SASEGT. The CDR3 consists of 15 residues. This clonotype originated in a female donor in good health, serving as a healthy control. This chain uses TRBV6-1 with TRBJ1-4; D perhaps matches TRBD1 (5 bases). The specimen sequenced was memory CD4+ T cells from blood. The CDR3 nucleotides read TGTGCCAGCAGTGAAAACGGCAGGGTGGGAGAAAAACTGTTTTTT. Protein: CASSENGRVGEKLFF.